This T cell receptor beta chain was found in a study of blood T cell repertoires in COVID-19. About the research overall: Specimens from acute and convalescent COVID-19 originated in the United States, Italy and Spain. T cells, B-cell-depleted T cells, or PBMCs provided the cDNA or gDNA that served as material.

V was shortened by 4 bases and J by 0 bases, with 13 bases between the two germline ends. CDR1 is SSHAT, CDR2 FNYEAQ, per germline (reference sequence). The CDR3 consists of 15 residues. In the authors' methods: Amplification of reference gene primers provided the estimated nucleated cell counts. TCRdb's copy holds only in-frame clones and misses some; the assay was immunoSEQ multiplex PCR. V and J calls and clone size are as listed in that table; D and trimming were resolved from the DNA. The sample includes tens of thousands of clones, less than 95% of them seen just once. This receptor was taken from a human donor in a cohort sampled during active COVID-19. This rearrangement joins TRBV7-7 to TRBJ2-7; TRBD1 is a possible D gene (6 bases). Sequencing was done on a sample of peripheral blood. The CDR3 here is CASSSGQPGSYEQYF. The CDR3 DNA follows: TGTGCCAGCAGCTCCGGACAGCCAGGCTCCTACGAGCAGTACTTC.